The T cell receptor beta chain under discussion was sequenced for a study of siplizumab effects on memory and regulatory T cells. Here immunoSEQ multiplex PCR was the method, and the copy in TCRdb shows in-frame clones only, minus some. The table has around 87,000 clones, more than 80% seen once; the top ten hold about 16%. V lost 3 bases to trimming and J lost 6 bases, with 6 bases between them. The germline CDR1 and CDR2 sequences are LNHDA and SQIVND (reference sequence). CDR3 length equals 11 residues. The specimen was CD4+ T cells sorted from blood. This chain joins TRBV19 and TRBJ2-7; no reliable D call. This receptor was identified in a human donor in good health. CDR3 sequence (DNA): TGTGCCAGTAGTATCGCGTCCGAGCAGTACTTC. It is translated as CASSIASEQYF. Complete variable domain (other parts from reference TRBV19 and TRBJ2-7): DGGITQSPKYLFRKEGQNVTLSCEQNLNHDAMYWYRQDPGQGLRLIYYSQIVNDFQKGDIAEGYSVSREKKESFPLTVTSAQKNPTAFYLCASSIASEQYFGPGTRLTVT.